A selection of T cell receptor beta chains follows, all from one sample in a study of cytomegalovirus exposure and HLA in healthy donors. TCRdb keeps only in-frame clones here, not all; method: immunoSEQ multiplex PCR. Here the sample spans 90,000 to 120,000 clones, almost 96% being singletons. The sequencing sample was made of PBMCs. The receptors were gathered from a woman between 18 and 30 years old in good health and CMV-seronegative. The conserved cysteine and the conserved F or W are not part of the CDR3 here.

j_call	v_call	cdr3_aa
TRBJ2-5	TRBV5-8	ASSLGVTGETQY
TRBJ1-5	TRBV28	ASSPPGRQPQH
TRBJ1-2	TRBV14	ASSQAGLGYGYT
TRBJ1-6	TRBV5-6	ASSLWDRGSSYNSPLH
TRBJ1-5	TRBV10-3	AISRTGGDQPQH
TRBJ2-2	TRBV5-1	ASSRTGAGELF
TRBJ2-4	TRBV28	ASSLTGGGGGKNIQY
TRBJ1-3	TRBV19	ASSLTVSGNTIY
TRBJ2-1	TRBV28	ASSPGQGREF
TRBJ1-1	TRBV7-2	ASSLALTDTEAF
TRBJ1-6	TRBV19	ASSMGQGMELGALH
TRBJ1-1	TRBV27	ASSYAANTEAF
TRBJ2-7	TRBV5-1	ASSTGGGVPYEQY
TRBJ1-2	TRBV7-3	ASSPQNGANYGYT
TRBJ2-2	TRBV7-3	ASSFLRGGRAGELF
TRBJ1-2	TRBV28	ASSPGLGGFNYGYT
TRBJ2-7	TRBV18	ASSPGPKGAPPYEQY
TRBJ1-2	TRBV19	ASSISDWGYT
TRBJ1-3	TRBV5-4	ASSLGGHGNTIY
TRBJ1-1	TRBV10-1	ASSDRTTGASSVFTEAF
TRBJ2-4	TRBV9	ASSVAAGVKNIQY
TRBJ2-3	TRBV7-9	ASSFGSGTSLADTQY
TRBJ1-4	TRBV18	ASSPSTGQNEKLF
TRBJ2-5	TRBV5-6	ASSLVAQGARGKETQY
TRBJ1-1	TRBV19	ASSIGSGELNTEAF
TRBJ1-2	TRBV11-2	ASSKVYGTLYGYT
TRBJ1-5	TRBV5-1	ASSLDGQGWQPQH
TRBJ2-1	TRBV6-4	ASSDGAGGYNEQF
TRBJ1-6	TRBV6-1	ASSEGTGPYNSPLH
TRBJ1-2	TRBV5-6	ASTLEGSQGPYGYT
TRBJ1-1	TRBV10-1	ATGHQNTEAF
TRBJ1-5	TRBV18	ASSRDRVSNQPQH
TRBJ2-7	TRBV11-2	ASSLEFSGGYEQY
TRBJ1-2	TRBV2	ATQGNYGYT
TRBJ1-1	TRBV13	ASSLVVGSGQMNTEAF
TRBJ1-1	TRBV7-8	ASSLTEKNTEAF
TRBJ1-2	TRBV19	ASSFSQAYYGYT
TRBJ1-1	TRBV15	ATSRDRRGGATEAF
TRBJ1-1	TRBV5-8	ASSLVWGRNTEAF
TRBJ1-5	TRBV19	ASRTGQGKSQPQH
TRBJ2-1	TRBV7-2	ASSLEPGDYNEQF
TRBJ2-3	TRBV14	ASSLIQGLGTDTQY
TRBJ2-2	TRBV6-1	ASSVVRDRVGWNTGELF
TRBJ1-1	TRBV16	ASSKDRYTEAF
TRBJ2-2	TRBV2	ASSWTSGGAGELF
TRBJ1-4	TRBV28	ASSLLGEEEKLF
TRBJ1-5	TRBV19	ASSTEAGTGDQPQH
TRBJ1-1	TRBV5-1	ASSLAKGKEAF
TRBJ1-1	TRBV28	ASRENRVYTEAF
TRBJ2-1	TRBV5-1	ASSSGAVAGGSYNEQF
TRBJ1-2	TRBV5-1	ASRPDLANYGYT
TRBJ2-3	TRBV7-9	ASSRRTSGVTTDTQY
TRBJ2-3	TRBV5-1	ASSSGQGADTQY
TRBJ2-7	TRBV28	ASSFRSEQY